This record looks at one T cell receptor (beta chain) sequence and its context. This sample stems from a study of blood T cells in healthy people across ages. Combining a sample-barcoded 5' primer with a J-beta primer mix, a second PCR ran for roughly 6 to 12 cycles. MiXCR, applied by TCRdb to the 5' RACE reads, yields one record per CDR3 protein. The sample includes about 800,000 distinct CDR3 sequences, around 25% of them seen just once. This sample was shared with a second study, whose subject was T cells of mothers and their children.

The TCR sequence derives from a boy aged 5-17 years in good health. Sequenced input: blood.

CDR3 in DNA: TGTGCCACCAGTGGCAGGGGTGACACCGGGGAGCTGTTTTTT. Encoded protein: CATSGRGDTGELFF. The rearrangement links TRBV24-1 to TRBJ2-2; weak D call: TRBD1 (6 bases). Trimming cost V 5 bases and J 3 bases, with 9 bases left between them. This CDR3 is 14 amino acids long. In germline, CDR1 is KGHDR, CDR2 SFDVKD.